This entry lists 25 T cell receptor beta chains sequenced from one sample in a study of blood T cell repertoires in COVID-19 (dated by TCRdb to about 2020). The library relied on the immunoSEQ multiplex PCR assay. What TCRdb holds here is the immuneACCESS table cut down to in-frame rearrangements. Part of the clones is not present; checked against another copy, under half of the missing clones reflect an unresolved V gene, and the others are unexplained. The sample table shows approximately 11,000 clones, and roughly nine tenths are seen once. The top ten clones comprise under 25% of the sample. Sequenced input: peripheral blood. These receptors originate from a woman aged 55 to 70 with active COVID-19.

CDR3 in DNA: TGTGCCAGCTCACCGGGGACACGAGAAAAACTGTTTTTT. Its translation is CASSPGTREKLFF. The rearrangement links TRBV18 to TRBJ1-4, with D perhaps matching TRBD1 (6 bases). The CDR3 runs 13 residues. V lost 3 bases and J lost 8, with 10 bases in between. CDR1 is KGHSH, CDR2 LQKENI, per germline.

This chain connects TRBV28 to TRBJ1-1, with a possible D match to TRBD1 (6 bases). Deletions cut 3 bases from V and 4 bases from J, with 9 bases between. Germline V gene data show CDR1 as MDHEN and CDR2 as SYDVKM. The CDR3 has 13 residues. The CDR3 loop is CASSFTGTTEAFF. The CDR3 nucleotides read TGTGCCAGCAGTTTTACAGGGACCACTGAAGCTTTCTTT.

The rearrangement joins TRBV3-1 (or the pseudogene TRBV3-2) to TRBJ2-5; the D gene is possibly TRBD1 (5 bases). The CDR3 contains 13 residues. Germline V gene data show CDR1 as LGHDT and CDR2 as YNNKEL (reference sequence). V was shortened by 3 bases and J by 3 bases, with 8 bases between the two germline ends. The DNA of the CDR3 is TGTGCCAGCAGCCATACAGGAAAAGAGACCCAGTACTTC. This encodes CASSHTGKETQYF.

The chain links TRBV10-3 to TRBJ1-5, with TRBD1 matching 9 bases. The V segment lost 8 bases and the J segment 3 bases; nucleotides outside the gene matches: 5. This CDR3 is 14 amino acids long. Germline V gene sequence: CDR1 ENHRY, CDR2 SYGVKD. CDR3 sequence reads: CAIWTGANNQPQHF. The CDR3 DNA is TGTGCCATCTGGACAGGGGCCAACAATCAGCCCCAGCATTTT.

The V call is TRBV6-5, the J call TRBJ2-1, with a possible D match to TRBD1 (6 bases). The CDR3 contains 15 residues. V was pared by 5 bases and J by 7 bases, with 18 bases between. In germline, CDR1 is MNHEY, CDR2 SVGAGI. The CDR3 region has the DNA TGTGCCAGCAGTCGCTGGGACACCGCCGGGAATGAGCAGTTCTTC. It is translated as CASSRWDTAGNEQFF.

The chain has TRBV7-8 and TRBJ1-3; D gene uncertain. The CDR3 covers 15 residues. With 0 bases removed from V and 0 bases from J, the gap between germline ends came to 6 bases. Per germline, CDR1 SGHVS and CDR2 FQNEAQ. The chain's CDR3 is CASSLAQSSGNTIYF. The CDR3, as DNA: TGTGCCAGCAGCTTAGCGCAGTCCTCTGGAAACACCATATATTTT.

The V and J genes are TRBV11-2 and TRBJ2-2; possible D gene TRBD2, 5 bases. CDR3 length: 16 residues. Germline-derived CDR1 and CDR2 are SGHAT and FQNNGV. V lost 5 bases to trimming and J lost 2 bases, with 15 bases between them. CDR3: CASSPWIARNTGELFF. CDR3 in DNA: TGTGCCAGCAGCCCCTGGATAGCGCGTAACACCGGGGAGCTGTTTTTT.

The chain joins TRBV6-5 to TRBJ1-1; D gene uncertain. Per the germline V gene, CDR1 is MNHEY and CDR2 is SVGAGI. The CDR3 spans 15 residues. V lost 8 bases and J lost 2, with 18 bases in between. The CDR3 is CASVSVAWGNTEAFF. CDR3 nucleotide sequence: TGTGCCAGCGTGAGTGTAGCGTGGGGAAACACTGAAGCTTTCTTT.

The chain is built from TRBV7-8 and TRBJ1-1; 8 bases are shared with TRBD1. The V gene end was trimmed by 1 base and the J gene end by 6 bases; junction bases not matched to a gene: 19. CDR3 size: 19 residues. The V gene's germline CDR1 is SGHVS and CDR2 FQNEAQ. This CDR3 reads CASSLGSGGYEQRGAEAFF. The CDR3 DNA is TGTGCCAGCAGCTTAGGGTCAGGGGGCTACGAACAAAGGGGCGCTGAAGCTTTCTTT.

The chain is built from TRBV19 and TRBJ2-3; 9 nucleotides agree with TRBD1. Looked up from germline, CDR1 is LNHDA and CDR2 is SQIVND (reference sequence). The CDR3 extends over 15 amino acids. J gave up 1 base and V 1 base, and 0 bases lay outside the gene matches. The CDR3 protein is CASSIGTGGTDTQYF. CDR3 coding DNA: TGTGCCAGTAGTATAGGGACAGGGGGCACAGATACGCAGTATTTT.

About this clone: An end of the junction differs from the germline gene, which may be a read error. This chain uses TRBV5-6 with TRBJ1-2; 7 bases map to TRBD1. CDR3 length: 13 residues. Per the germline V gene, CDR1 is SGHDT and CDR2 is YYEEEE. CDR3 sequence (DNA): TGTGCCAGCAGCACCCGCTCGGGACAGTTGGTATACTTC. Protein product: CASSTRSGQLVYF. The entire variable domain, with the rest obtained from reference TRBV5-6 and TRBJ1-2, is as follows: DAGVTQSPTHLIKTRGQQVTLRCSPKSGHDTVSWYQQALGQGPQFIFQYYEEEERQRGNFPDRFSGHQFPNYSSELNVNALLLGDSALYLCASSTRSGQLVYFGSGTRLTVV.

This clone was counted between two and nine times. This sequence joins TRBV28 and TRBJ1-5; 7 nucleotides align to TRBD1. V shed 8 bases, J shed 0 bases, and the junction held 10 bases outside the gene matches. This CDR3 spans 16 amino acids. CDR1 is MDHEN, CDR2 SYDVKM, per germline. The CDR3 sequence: CASRPGTVYSNQPQHF. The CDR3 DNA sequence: TGTGCCAGCCGTCCCGGGACAGTGTATAGCAATCAGCCCCAGCATTTT.

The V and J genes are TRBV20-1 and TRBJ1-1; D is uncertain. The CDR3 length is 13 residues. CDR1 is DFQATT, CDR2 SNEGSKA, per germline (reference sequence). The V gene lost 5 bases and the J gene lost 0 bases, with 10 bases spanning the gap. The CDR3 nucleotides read TGCAGTGCTGGTGGACTTATGAACACTGAAGCTTTCTTT. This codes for CSAGGLMNTEAFF.

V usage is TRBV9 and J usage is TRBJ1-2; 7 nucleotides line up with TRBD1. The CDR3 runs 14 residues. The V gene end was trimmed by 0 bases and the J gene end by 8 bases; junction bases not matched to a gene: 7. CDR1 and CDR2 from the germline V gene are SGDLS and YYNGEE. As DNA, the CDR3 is TGTGCCAGCAGCGTAGTCGAGGGGGCTCACGGCTACACCTTC. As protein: CASSVVEGAHGYTF.

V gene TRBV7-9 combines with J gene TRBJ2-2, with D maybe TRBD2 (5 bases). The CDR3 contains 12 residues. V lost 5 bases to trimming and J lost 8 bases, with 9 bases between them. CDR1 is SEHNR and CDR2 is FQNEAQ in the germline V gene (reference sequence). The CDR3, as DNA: TGTGCCAGCAGCAGAGGGCTTGGGGAGCTGTTTTTT. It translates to CASSRGLGELFF.

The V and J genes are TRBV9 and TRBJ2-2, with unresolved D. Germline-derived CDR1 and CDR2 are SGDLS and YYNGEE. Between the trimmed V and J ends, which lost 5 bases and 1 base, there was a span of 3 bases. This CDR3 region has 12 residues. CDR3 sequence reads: CASSRNTGELFF. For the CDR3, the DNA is TGTGCCAGCAGTCGGAACACCGGGGAGCTGTTTTTT.

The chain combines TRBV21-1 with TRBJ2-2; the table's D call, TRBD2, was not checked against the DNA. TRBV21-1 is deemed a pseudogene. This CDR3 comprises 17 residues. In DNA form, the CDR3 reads TGTGCCAGTCTGATCTTCGGACTAGCGGGATTGGGCGGGGAGCTGTTTTTT. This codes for CASLIFGLAGLGGELFF.

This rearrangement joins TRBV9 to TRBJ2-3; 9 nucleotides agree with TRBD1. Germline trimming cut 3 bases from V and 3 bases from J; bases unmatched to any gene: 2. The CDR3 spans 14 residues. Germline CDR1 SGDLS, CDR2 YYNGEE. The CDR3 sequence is CASSAGTGTDTQYF. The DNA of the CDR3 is TGTGCCAGCAGCGCGGGGACAGGGACAGATACGCAGTATTTT.

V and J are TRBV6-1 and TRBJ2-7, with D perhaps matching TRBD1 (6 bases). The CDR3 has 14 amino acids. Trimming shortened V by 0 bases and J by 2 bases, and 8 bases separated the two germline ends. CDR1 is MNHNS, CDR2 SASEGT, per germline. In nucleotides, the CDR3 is TGTGCCAGCAGTGAAGCCAGGGGAGCCTACGAGCAGTACTTC. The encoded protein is CASSEARGAYEQYF.

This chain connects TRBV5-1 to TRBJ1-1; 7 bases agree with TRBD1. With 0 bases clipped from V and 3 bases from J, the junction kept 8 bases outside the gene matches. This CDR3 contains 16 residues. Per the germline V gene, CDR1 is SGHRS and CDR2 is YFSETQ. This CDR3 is CASSLADRATYTEAFF. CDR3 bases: TGCGCCAGCAGCTTGGCCGACAGGGCGACGTACACTGAAGCTTTCTTT.

CDR3 coding DNA: TGTGCCAGCAGTCCGTCGGGCGGGCTGGCCTCCTACGAGCAGTACTTC. Translated: CASSPSGGLASYEQYF. The chain couples TRBV27 to TRBJ2-7; TRBD2 might be the D (5 bases). The CDR3 extends over 16 amino acids. Per germline, CDR1 MNHEY and CDR2 SMNVEV (reference sequence). V was pared by 5 bases and J by 0 bases, with 17 bases between.

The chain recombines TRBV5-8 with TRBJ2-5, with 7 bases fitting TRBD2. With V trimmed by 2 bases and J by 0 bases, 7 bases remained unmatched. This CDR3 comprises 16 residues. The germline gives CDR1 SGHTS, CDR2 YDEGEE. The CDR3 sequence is CASSFPSGAYQETQYF. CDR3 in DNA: TGTGCCAGCAGCTTCCCTAGCGGAGCGTACCAAGAGACCCAGTACTTC.

The CDR3 loop is CASSLGISRENTGELFF. For the CDR3, the DNA is TGTGCCAGCAGCTTAGGAATATCCAGGGAGAACACCGGGGAGCTGTTTTTT. The V gene is TRBV7-6, the J gene TRBJ2-2, with D perhaps matching TRBD1 (5 bases). Germline values: CDR1 SGHVS, CDR2 FNYEAQ. V gave up 1 base and J gave up 1 base, with 13 bases separating them. The CDR3 consists of 17 residues. Supplemented by reference TRBV7-6 and TRBJ2-2, the full variable domain reads GAGVSQSPRYKVTKRGQDVALRCDPISGHVSLYWYRQALGQGPEFLTYFNYEAQQDKSGLPNDRFSAERPEGSISTLTIQRTEQRDSAMYRCASSLGISRENTGELFFGEGSRLTVL.

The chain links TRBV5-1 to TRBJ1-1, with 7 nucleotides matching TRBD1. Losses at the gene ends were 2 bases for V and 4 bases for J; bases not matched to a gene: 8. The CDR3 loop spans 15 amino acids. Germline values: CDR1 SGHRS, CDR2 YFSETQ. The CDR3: CASSFSQGTGTEAFF. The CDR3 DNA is TGCGCCAGCAGCTTCTCACAGGGGACCGGCACTGAAGCTTTCTTT.

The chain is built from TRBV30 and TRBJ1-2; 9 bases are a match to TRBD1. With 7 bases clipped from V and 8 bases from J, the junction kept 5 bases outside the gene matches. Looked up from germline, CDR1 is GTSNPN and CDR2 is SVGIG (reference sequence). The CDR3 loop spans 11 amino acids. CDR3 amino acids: CASDRGDGYTF. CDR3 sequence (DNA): TGTGCCTCCGACAGGGGGGACGGCTACACCTTC.